The clone carrying this T cell receptor (beta chain) occurred many times. Documented time point: before trial treatment. The donors' treatment consisted of nivolumab, ipilimumab, aspirin, low-dose cyclophosphamide and low-dose radiotherapy. This CDR3 spans 15 amino acids. V lost 2 bases, J lost 3 bases, and 5 bases stayed unmatched. Germline V gene data show CDR1 as SGDLS and CDR2 as YYNGEE. The source of the sample is a study of low-dose radiotherapy and immunotherapy resistance in tumors. In the study overall: The drug cyclophosphamide was given into a vein at 200 mg/m2 every two weeks, one day before radiation and immunotherapy.

TRAV- and TRBV-specific primers primed first-strand cDNA, covering alpha and beta chains. Using a constant-region primer together with a V-primer adapter, TCRs were subjected to roughly 20 PCR cycles of amplification. Isolated mRNA underwent amplification via in vitro transcription. TCRdb itself ran the reads through MiXCR, one entry per CDR3 protein. Of around 83,000 distinct CDR3 sequences listed, 18% are singletons. The clonotype originates from a male donor with prostate cancer. Sequencing was performed on PBMCs, taken before treatment. The chain joins TRBV9 to TRBJ2-1, with 7 bases aligning to TRBD2. The CDR3 sequence: CASSVQSSGYNEQFF. The CDR3 DNA sequence: TGTGCCAGCAGCGTCCAATCTAGCGGCTACAATGAGCAGTTCTTC. The full variable domain, in which reference TRBV9 and TRBJ2-1 provide the parts outside the CDR3, is DSGVTQTPKHLITATGQRVTLRCSPRSGDLSVYWYQQSLDQGLQFLIQYYNGEERAKGNILERFSAQQFPDLHSELNLSSLELGDSALYFCASSVQSSGYNEQFFGPGTRLTVL.